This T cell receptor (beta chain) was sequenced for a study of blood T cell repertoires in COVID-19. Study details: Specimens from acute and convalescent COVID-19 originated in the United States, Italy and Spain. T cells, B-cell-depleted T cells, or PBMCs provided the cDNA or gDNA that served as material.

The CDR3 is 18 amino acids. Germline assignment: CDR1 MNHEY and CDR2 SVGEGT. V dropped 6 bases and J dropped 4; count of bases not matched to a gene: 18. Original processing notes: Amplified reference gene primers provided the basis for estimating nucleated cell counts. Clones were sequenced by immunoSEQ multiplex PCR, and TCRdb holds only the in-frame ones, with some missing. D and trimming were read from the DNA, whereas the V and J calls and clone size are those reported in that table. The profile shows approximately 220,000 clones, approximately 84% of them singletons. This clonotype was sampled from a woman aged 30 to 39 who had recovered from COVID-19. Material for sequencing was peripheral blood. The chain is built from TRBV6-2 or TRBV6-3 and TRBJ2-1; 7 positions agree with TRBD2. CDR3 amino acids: CASSSGLAERRGYNEQFF. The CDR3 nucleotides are TGTGCCAGCAGCTCGGGGCTAGCGGAGAGGAGGGGATACAATGAGCAGTTCTTC.